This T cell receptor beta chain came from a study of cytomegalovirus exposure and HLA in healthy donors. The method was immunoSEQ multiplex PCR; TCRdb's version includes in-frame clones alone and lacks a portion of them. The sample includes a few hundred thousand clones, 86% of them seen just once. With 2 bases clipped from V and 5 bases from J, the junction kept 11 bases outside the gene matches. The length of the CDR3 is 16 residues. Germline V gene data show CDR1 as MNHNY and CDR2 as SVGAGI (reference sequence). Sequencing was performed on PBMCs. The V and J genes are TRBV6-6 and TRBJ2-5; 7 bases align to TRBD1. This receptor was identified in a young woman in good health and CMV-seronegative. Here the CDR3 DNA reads TGTGCCAGCAGTTACGGGCCAGGGGGTCACCGGGAGACCCAGTACTTC. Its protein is CASSYGPGGHRETQYF.